This record covers a single TCR beta chain. These data come from a study of T cells after yellow fever vaccination. TCRdb processed the 5' RACE reads anew with MiXCR; each CDR3 protein has one entry. The profile shows 340,000 or so distinct CDR3 sequences, around 13% of them singletons. This clonotype was sampled from a man younger than 35 who received the YFV17D yellow fever vaccine. Sequenced material: CD4+ T cells sorted from PBMCs, taken 15 days after the yellow fever booster vaccination.

The CDR3, as DNA: TGTGCCAGCAGTGAGGTAGGGGGCGGTTCACCCCTCCACTTT. This codes for CASSEVGGGSPLHF. The rearrangement links TRBV6-1 to TRBJ1-6; the match to TRBD1 covers 7 bases. The V segment lost 3 bases and the J segment 9 bases; nucleotides outside the gene matches: 5. From germline, CDR1 is MNHNS and CDR2 SASEGT. This CDR3 comprises 14 residues.